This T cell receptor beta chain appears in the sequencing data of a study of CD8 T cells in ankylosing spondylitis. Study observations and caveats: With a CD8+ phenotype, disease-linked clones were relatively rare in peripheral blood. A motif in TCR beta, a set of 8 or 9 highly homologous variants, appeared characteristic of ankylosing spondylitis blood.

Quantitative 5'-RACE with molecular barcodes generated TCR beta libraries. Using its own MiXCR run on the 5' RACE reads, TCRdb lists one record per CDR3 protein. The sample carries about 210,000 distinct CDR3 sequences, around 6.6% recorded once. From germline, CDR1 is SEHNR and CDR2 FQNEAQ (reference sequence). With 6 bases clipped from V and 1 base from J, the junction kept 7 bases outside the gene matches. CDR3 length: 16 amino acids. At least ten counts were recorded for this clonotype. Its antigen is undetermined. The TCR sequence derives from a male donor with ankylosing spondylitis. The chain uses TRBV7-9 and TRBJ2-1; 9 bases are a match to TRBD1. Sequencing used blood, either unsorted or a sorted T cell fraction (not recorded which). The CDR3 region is CASRDTGGRSYNEQFF. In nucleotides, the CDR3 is TGTGCCAGCAGAGATACAGGGGGCAGGTCCTACAATGAGCAGTTCTTC.